These T cell receptor beta chains were read from a single sample in a study of shared T cell receptors in the human thymus. Method: immunoSEQ multiplex PCR; TCRdb's copy keeps in-frame clones and lacks some. The data contain hundreds of thousands of clones, 85% to 90% of them singletons. The sample was also linked to a second study, of human thymus T cells.

Input material: thymocytes. The receptor set was obtained from a boy less than two years old with a congenital heart defect. The CDR3 runs from the conserved cysteine through the conserved F or W. D genes are given only for firm matches.

v_call	d_call	j_call	cdr3_nt	cdr3_aa
TRBV5-6	TRBD1	TRBJ1-1	TGTGCCAGCAGCTTTTCCCCCACAGGGGGCCCTGGTGAAGCTTTCTTT	CASSFSPTGGPGEAFF
TRBV25-1	-	TRBJ2-7	TGTGCCAGCAGTATCCGCGGGGGCGGTTCCTACGAGCAGTACTTC	CASSIRGGGSYEQYF
TRBV4-3	TRBD2	TRBJ2-5	TGCGCCAGCAGCCCCACGTCCTCCAGGGAACTAGCGGCAGAGACCCAGTACTTC	CASSPTSSRELAAETQYF
TRBV27	-	TRBJ2-7	TGTGCCAGCAGTTGGCTCTACAGAGTTACCTACGAGCAGTACTTC	CASSWLYRVTYEQYF
TRBV4-3	-	TRBJ2-1	TGCGCCAGCAGCCAAGATCCCCGGAGGGCCAGGTCGAATGAGCAGTTCTTC	CASSQDPRRARSNEQFF
TRBV4-1	TRBD2	TRBJ2-5	TGCGCCAGCAGCCATGTTTCGGGACTAGCGGGAGAGGAGACCCAGTACTTC	CASSHVSGLAGEETQYF
TRBV30	-	TRBJ2-1	TGTGCCTGGAGTGTACGGGGAGGGGGGACAGGGAGCGGGAGGTCTTACAATGAGCAGTTCTTC	CAWSVRGGGTGSGRSYNEQFF
TRBV10-3	TRBD1	TRBJ1-2	TGTGCCATCAGTGAGACTTTTGGGACAGGCGGAAACTATGGCTACACCTTC	CAISETFGTGGNYGYTF
TRBV14	TRBD2	TRBJ2-7	TGTGCCAGCAGCCAAGATAAAAGCCTAGGCGGGGGGGGGACCTACGAGCAGTACTTC	CASSQDKSLGGGGTYEQYF
TRBV7-2	TRBD2	TRBJ2-1	TGTGCCAGCAGCCAAGCGGGAGAACTTGATGAGCAGTTCTTC	CASSQAGELDEQFF
TRBV7-2	TRBD2	TRBJ2-1	TGTGCCAGCAGCTTAGTAGCCCTAGCGGTCTCCTACAATGAGCAGTTCTTC	CASSLVALAVSYNEQFF
TRBV12-5	-	TRBJ1-2	TGTGCTAGTGGTACCGGACAGACAGCTAACTATGGCTACACCTTC	CASGTGQTANYGYTF